What follows describes a single TCR beta chain. Its antigen is unknown. PCR employed 60 Vbeta and 13 Jbeta primers. Sequenced by immunoSEQ multiplex PCR; TCRdb stores in-frame clones only, minus some. The sample holds approximately 150,000 clones, almost 85% seen once. The data originate from a study of cytomegalovirus exposure and HLA in healthy donors. Study-wide findings and caveats: Most TCR beta V segments were productive about 87% or about 30% of the time in an earlier analysis. There were some V segments, including TRBV6-2 and TRBV6-3, excluded as indistinguishable. TCR beta V- and J-gene trimming was later associated with a missense DCLRE1C variant.

J gave up 7 bases and V 3 bases, and 12 bases lay outside the gene matches. The germline V gene has CDR1 SGDLS and CDR2 YYNGEE. This CDR3 comprises 15 residues. The clonotype originates from a woman in her 40s in good health and CMV-seronegative. Source material: PBMCs. The V call is TRBV9, the J call TRBJ2-7; 8 bases are shared with TRBD2. Here the CDR3 DNA reads TGTGCCAGCAGCGCCCGGACTAGCCAACTAGGGGAGCAGTACTTC. Residues: CASSARTSQLGEQYF.